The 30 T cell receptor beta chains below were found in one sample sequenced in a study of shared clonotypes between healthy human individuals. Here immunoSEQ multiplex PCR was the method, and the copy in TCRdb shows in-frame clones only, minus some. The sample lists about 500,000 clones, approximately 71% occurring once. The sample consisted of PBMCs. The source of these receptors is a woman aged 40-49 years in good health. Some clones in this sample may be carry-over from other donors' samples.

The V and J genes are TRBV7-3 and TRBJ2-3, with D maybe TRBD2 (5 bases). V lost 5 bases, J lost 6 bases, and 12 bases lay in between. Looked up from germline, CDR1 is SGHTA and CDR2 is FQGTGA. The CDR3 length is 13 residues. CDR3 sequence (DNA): TGTGCCAGCAGCCCGCGTCGCGGGGATACGCAGTATTTT. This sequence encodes CASSPRRGDTQYF.

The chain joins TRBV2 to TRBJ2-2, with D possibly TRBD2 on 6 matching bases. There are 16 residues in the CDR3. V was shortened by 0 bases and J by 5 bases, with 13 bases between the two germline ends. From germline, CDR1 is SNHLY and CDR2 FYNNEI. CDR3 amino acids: CASSEAGGTSTGELFF. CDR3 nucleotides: TGTGCCAGCAGTGAAGCGGGGGGAACTAGTACCGGGGAGCTGTTTTTT. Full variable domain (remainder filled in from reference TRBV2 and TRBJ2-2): EPEVTQTPSHQVTQMGQEVILRCVPISNHLYFYWYRQILGQKVEFLVSFYNNEISEKSEIFDDQFSVERPDGSNFTLKIRSTKLEDSAMYFCASSEAGGTSTGELFFGEGSRLTVL.

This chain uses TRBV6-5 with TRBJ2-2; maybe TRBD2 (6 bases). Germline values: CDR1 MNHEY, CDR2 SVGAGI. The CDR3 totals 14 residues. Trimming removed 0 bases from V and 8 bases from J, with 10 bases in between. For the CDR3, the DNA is TGTGCCAGCAGTTACTCTTCCGGGAGAGGGGAGCTGTTTTTT. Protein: CASSYSSGRGELFF.

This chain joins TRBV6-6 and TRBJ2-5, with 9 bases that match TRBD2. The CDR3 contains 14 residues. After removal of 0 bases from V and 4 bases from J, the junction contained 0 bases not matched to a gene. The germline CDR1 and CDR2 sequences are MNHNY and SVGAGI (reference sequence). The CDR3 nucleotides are TGTGCCAGCAGTTACTCGCGGGGGGGAGAGACCCAGTACTTC. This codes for CASSYSRGGETQYF.

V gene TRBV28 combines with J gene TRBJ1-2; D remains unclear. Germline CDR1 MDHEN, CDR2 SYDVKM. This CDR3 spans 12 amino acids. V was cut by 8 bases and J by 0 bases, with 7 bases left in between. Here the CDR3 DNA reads TGTGCCAGCGAGACTACTAACTATGGCTACACCTTC. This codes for CASETTNYGYTF.

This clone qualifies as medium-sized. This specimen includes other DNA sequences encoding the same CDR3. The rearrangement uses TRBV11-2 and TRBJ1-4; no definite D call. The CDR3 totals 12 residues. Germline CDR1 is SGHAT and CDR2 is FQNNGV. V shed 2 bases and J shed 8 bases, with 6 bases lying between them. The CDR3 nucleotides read TGTGCCAGCAGCTTATGGAGGGAAAAACTGTTTTTT. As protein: CASSLWREKLFF.

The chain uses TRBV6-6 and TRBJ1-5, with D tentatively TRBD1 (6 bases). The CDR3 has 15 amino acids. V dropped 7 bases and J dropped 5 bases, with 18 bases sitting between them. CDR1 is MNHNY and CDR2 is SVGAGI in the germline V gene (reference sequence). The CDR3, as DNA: TGTGCCAGCACCGATACAGGGTCCGGGGATCAGCCCCAGCATTTT. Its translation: CASTDTGSGDQPQHF.

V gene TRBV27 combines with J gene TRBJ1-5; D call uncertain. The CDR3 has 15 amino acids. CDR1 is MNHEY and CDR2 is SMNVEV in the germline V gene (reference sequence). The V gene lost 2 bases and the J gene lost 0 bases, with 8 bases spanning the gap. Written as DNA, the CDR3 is TGTGCCAGCAGTTTAGTGGCAGCTAGCAATCAGCCCCAGCATTTT. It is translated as CASSLVAASNQPQHF.

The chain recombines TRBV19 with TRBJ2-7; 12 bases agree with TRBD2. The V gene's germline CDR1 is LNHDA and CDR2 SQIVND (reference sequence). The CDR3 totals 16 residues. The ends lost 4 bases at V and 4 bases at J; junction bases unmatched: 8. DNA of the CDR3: TGTGCCAGTAGTAAAAGACTAGCGGGAGATGGGTACGAGCAGTACTTC. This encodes CASSKRLAGDGYEQYF.

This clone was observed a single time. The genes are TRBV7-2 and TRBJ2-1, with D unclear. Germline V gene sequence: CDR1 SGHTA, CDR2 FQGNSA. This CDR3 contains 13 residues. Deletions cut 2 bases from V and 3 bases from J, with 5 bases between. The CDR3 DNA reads TGTGCCAGCAGCTTACTAGGCTACAATGAGCAGTTCTTC. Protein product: CASSLLGYNEQFF.

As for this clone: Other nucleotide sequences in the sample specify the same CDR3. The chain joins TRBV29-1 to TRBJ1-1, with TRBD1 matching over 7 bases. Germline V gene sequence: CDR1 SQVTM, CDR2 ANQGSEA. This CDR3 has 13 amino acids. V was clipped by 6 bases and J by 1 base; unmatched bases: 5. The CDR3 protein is CSVKGQTNTEAFF. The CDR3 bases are TGCAGCGTCAAGGGACAGACGAACACTGAAGCTTTCTTT.

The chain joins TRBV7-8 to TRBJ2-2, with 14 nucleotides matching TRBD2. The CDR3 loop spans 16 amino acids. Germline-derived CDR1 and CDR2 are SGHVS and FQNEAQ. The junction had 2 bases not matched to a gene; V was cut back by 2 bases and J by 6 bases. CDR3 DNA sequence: TGTGCCAGCAGCTTAAGACTAGCGGGAGGGGCCGGGGAGCTGTTTTTT. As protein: CASSLRLAGGAGELFF.

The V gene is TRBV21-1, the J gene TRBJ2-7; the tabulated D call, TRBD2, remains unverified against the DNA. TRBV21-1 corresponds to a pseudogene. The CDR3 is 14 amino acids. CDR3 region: CASSISGTRYEQYF. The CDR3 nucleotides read TGTGCCAGCAGCATATCCGGGACTAGGTACGAGCAGTACTTC.

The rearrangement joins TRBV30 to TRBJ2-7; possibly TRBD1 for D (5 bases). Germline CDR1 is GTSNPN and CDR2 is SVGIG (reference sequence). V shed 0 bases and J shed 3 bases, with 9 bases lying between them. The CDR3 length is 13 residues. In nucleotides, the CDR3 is TGTGCCTGGAGTGTAGGGGCCAGCTACGAGCAGTACTTC. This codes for CAWSVGASYEQYF.

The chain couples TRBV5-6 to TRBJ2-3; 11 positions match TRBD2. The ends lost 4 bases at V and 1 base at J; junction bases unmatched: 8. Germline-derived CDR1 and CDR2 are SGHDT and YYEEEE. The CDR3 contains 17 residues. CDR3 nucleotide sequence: TGTGCCAGCAGCGAGCTACTAGCGGGAGATGGCACAGATACGCAGTATTTT. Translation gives CASSELLAGDGTDTQYF.

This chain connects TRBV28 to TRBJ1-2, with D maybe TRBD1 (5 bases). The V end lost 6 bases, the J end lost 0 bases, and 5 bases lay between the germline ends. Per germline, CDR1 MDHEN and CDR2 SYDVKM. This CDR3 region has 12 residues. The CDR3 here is CASRTANYGYTF. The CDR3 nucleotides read TGTGCCAGCAGGACAGCTAACTATGGCTACACCTTC.

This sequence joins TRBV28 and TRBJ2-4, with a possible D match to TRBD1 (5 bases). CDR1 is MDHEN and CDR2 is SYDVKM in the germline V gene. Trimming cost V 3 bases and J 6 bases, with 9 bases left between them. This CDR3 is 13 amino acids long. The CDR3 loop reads CASSLTQGNIQYF. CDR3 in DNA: TGTGCCAGCAGTTTGACCCAGGGAAACATTCAGTACTTC. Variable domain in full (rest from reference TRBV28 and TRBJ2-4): DVKVTQSSRYLVKRTGEKVFLECVQDMDHENMFWYRQDPGLGLRLIYFSYDVKMKEKGDIPEGYSVSREKKERFSLILESASTNQTSMYLCASSLTQGNIQYFGAGTRLSVL.

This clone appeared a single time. CDR3 in DNA: TGTGCCATCAGTGTACGACAGGCCACTAACACTGAAGCTTTCTTT. Translation: CAISVRQATNTEAFF. The chain combines TRBV10-3 with TRBJ1-1; perhaps TRBD1 as D (6 bases). Per germline, CDR1 ENHRY and CDR2 SYGVKD. The CDR3 totals 15 residues. Trimming cost V 4 bases and J 2 bases, with 14 bases left between them.

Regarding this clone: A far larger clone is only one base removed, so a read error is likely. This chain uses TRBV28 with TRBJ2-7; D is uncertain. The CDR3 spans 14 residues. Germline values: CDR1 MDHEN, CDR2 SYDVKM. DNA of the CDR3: TGTGCCAGCAGTGACAATCCAAGCTCCTGCGAGCAGTACTTC. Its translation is CASSDNPSSCEQYF.

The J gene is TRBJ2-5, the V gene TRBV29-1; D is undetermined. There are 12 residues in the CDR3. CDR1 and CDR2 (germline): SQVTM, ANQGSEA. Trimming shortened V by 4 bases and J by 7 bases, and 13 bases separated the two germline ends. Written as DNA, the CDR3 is TGCAGCGTTGGTCCTCAAGAGGCGACCCAGTACTTC. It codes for CSVGPQEATQYF.

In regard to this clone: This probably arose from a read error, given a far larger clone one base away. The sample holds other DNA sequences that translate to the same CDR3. CDR3 loop: CAWSRRDNGWWEPQHF. DNA of the CDR3: TGTGCTTGGAGTAGGCGGGACAATGGCTGGTGGGAGCCCCAGCATTTT. The chain is built from TRBV30 and TRBJ1-5, with a weak D call TRBD1 (6 bases). Germline loops: CDR1 GTSNPN, CDR2 SVGIG (reference sequence). CDR3 length: 16 residues.

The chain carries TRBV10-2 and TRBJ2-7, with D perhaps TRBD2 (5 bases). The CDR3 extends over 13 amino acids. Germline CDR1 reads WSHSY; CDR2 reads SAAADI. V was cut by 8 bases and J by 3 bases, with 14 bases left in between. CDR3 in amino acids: CASCVGNYYEQYF. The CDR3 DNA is TGCGCCAGCTGCGTCGGGAATTACTACGAGCAGTACTTC.

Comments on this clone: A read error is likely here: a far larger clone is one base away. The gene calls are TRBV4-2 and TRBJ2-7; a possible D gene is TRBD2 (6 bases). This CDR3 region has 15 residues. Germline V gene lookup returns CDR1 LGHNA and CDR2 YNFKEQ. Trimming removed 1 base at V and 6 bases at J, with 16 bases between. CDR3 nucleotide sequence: TGTGCCAGCAGCCAAGGGGAGGAGGAATACGCCGAGCAGTACTTC. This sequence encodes CASSQGEEEYAEQYF.

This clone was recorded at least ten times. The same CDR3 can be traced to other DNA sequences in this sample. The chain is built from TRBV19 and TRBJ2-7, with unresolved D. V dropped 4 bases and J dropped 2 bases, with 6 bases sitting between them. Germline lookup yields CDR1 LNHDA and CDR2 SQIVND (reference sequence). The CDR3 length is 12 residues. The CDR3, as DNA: TGTGCCAGTAGTAGGTCTACCTACGAGCAGTACTTC. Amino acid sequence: CASSRSTYEQYF. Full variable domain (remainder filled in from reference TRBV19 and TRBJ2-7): DGGITQSPKYLFRKEGQNVTLSCEQNLNHDAMYWYRQDPGQGLRLIYYSQIVNDFQKGDIAEGYSVSREKKESFPLTVTSAQKNPTAFYLCASSRSTYEQYFGPGTRLTVT.

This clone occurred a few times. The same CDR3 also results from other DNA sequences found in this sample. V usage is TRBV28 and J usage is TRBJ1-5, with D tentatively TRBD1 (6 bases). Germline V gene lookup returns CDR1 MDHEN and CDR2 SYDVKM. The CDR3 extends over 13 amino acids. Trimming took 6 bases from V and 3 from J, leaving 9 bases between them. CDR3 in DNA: TGTGCCAGCAGCCGGACAGTCAATCAGCCCCAGCATTTT. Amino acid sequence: CASSRTVNQPQHF. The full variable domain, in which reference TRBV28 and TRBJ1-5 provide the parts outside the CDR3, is DVKVTQSSRYLVKRTGEKVFLECVQDMDHENMFWYRQDPGLGLRLIYFSYDVKMKEKGDIPEGYSVSREKKERFSLILESASTNQTSMYLCASSRTVNQPQHFGDGTRLSIL.

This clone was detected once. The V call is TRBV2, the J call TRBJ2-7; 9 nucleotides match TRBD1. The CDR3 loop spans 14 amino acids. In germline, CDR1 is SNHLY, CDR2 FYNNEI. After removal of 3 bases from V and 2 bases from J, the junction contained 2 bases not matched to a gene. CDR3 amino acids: CASSEDRGPYEQYF. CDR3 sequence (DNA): TGTGCCAGCAGTGAGGACAGGGGCCCCTACGAGCAGTACTTC.

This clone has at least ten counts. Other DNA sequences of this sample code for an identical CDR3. The CDR3 region is CASSLAQGGTYEQYF. The CDR3, as DNA: TGTGCCAGCAGCTTAGCGCAGGGAGGCACCTACGAGCAGTACTTC. This chain links TRBV7-9 with TRBJ2-7, with D possibly being TRBD2 (6 bases). V lost 0 bases and J 2 bases, leaving 11 bases between the germline ends. The CDR3 spans 15 residues. The germline CDR1 and CDR2 sequences are SEHNR and FQNEAQ (reference sequence).

CDR3 DNA: TGCGCCAGCAGCAGCGGGACTAGCGGGAGGGCCGTCTACAATGAGCAGTTCTTC. This translates into CASSSGTSGRAVYNEQFF. V usage is TRBV5-1 and J usage is TRBJ2-1, with 16 bases matching TRBD2. The CDR3 runs 18 residues. Germline V gene lookup returns CDR1 SGHRS and CDR2 YFSETQ. After removal of 4 bases from V and 3 bases from J, the junction contained 7 bases not matched to a gene.

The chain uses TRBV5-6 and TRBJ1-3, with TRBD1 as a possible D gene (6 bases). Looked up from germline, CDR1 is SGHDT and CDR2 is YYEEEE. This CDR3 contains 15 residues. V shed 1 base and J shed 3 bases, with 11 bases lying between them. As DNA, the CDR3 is TGTGCCAGCAGCTTGCAGGGGTTGAGTGGAAACACCATATATTTT. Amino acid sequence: CASSLQGLSGNTIYF.

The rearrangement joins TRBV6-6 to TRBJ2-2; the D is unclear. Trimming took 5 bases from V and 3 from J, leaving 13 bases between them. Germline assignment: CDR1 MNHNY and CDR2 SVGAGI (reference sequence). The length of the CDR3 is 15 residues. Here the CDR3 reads CASSVTSPDTGELFF. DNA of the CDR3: TGTGCCAGCAGTGTGACCAGCCCGGACACCGGGGAGCTGTTTTTT.